This is a list of T cell receptor beta chains from one sample in a study of CD8 T cells in Susac syndrome. TCRdb recomputed calls from the immunoSEQ multiplex PCR reads with MiXCR, one row per CDR3 protein. The top ten clones hold approximately 0.12% of a sample with 140,000 to 150,000 distinct CDR3 sequences, 85% to 95% of them seen once. Material: CD4+ T cells from PBMCs. Receptor source: a human donor with multiple sclerosis. Each CDR3 is given with its conserved first and last residue. Fields, in order: D gene, J gene, V gene, CDR3 length, clone size, CDR3 DNA, CDR3 protein. A D gene is named only where the DNA matches it firmly. Clone size is stated in some rows and not others, as once, few, many or a class when expanded.

TRBD2,TRBJ2-1,TRBV7-9,18,NA,TGTGCCAGCAGCTCTGGGACTAGCGGGAGGACCTACAATGAGCAGCAGTTCTTC,CASSSGTSGRTYNEQQFF
TRBD1,TRBJ1-2,TRBV29-1,13,NA,TGCAGCGTTGATTGGACAGGGAACTATGGCTACACCTTC,CSVDWTGNYGYTF
NA,TRBJ2-7,TRBV5-1,14,NA,TGCGCCAGCAGCTTGGAGCCAATCTCCTACGAGCAGTACTTC,CASSLEPISYEQYF
TRBD2,TRBJ2-3,TRBV9,18,NA,TGTGCCAGCAGCGTAGCAACTAGCGGGAGTTCTGAGACAGATACGCAGTATTTT,CASSVATSGSSETDTQYF
NA,TRBJ1-1,TRBV5-4,14,once,TGTGCCAGCAGCTCTGACCAGGGGAACACTGAAGCTTTCTTT,CASSSDQGNTEAFF
TRBD2,TRBJ2-3,TRBV5-6,16,NA,TGTGCCAGCAGCTTCGCTAGCGGGGGATACACAGATACGCAGTATTTT,CASSFASGGYTDTQYF
NA,TRBJ1-5,TRBV25-1,11,NA,TGTGCCCCCCCTAGCAATCAGCCCCAGCATTTT,CAPPSNQPQHF
NA,TRBJ2-1,TRBV3-1,17,NA,TGTGCCAGCACCCTATTAAGGACCTCCCCCCCCTACAATGAGCAGTTCTTC,CASTLLRTSPPYNEQFF
TRBD2,TRBJ2-2,TRBV4-1,15,NA,TGCGCCAGCAGCCAACCAGGGAGGGGAACCGGGGAGCTGTTTTTT,CASSQPGRGTGELFF
NA,TRBJ1-1,TRBV24-1,15,NA,TGTGCCACCAGTGATTTGATCGGGGGGAGGACTGAAGCTTTCTTT,CATSDLIGGRTEAFF
TRBD1,TRBJ1-2,TRBV30,12,NA,TGTGCCTGGACGACAGGGAACTATGGCTACACCTTC,CAWTTGNYGYTF
NA,TRBJ1-2,TRBV20-1,13,NA,TGCAGTGCTAGGGGACGGGAATTCTATGGCTACACCTTC,CSARGREFYGYTF
TRBD2,TRBJ2-5,TRBV20-1,16,NA,TGCAGTGCTAGTCCAGGGACTAGCGGGGGGCAAGAGACCCAGTACTTC,CSASPGTSGGQETQYF
TRBD1,TRBJ2-1,TRBV24-1,12,NA,TGTGCCACCAGTGATACGGACAGGGAGCAGTTCTTC,CATSDTDREQFF
TRBD1,TRBJ2-1,TRBV19,12,NA,TGTGCCAGTAGTACCGACAGGGGGCTAGGCTTCTTC,CASSTDRGLGFF
NA,TRBJ1-3,TRBV7-2,14,NA,TGTGCCAGCAGCTCGGGACCTTCTGGAAACACCATATATTTT,CASSSGPSGNTIYF
NA,TRBJ2-7,TRBV7-9,14,NA,TGTGCCAGCAGCTTACGGGGACAAATCTACGAGCAGTACTTC,CASSLRGQIYEQYF
TRBD1,TRBJ2-7,TRBV6-1,18,NA,TGTGCCAGCAGTGAAGCCCTGTCGACAGGGATGATTTCCTACGAGCAGTACTTC,CASSEALSTGMISYEQYF
NA,TRBJ1-1,TRBV24-1,13,NA,TGTGCCACCAGTCTCCAGGGGATGACTGAAGCTTTCTTT,CATSLQGMTEAFF
NA,TRBJ2-7,TRBV29-1,13,NA,TGCAGCGTCAACAGACTGGGCTCCTACGAGCAGTACTTC,CSVNRLGSYEQYF
NA,TRBJ1-4,TRBV5-4,14,NA,TGTGCCAGCAGCTTGGAGTCCGGGAATGAAAAACTGTTTTTT,CASSLESGNEKLFF
TRBD1,TRBJ1-1,TRBV20-1,16,NA,TGCAGTGCCACAGCTCCAGGGGGATTGAGGGGCACTGAAGCTTTCTTT,CSATAPGGLRGTEAFF
NA,TRBJ2-7,TRBV20-1,12,NA,TGCAGTGCTAGAGGGATAGGGGGCGAGCAGTACTTC,CSARGIGGEQYF
NA,TRBJ2-7,TRBV27,15,NA,TGTGCCAGCAGCCCTCCCGAGGCAGCCTCCTACGAGCAGTACTTC,CASSPPEAASYEQYF
TRBD1,TRBJ2-5,TRBV29-1,13,NA,TGCAGCGTTGACAGGGGGATCCAAGAGACCCAGTACTTC,CSVDRGIQETQYF
TRBD1,TRBJ2-3,TRBV9,14,NA,TGTGCCAGCAGCCTTGGACAGGGGAAAGATACGCAGTATTTT,CASSLGQGKDTQYF
NA,TRBJ2-5,TRBV5-4,15,NA,TGTGCCAGCAGCCCGGCCGGCCAGGCGGAATGGACCCAGTACTTC,CASSPAGQAEWTQYF
NA,TRBJ2-5,TRBV7-9,11,NA,TGTGCCAGCGAAACAGGGCTCGGTCAGTACTTC,CASETGLGQYF
NA,TRBJ2-5,TRBV9,14,NA,TGTGCCAGCAGCGGTGGGGGGACTCGCGAGACCCAGTACTTC,CASSGGGTRETQYF
TRBD2,TRBJ2-5,TRBV7-9,17,NA,TGTGCCAGCAGCTTATCCCGGACTAGCGGGAGGCAAGAGACCCAGTACTTC,CASSLSRTSGRQETQYF
NA,TRBJ2-1,TRBV25-1,12,NA,TGTGCCAGCAGTGAATCCCAGTATGAGCAGTTCTTC,CASSESQYEQFF
NA,TRBJ2-4,TRBV3-1,15,NA,TGTGCCAGCAGCCAAGCCGTGAAGGGCGGAAACATTCAGTACTTC,CASSQAVKGGNIQYF
NA,TRBJ2-5,TRBV5-4,12,NA,TGTGCCAGCCGGACGGGTCAAGAGACCCAGTACTTC,CASRTGQETQYF
NA,TRBJ2-1,TRBV2,14,NA,TGTGCCAGCAGCACGTTGATGACGGGCAATGAGCAGTTCTTC,CASSTLMTGNEQFF
NA,TRBJ2-3,TRBV30,17,NA,TGTGCCTGGAGTGTACGGCGGACCCCTAGGGGCCCAGATACGCAGTATTTT,CAWSVRRTPRGPDTQYF
TRBD1,TRBJ2-7,TRBV2,14,NA,TGTGCCAGCAGCCTCGGACAGGGGAGGAACGAGCAGTACTTC,CASSLGQGRNEQYF
NA,TRBJ1-2,TRBV9,14,once,TGTGCCAGCAGCGTAGACAGGACCCGGGATCGCTACACCTTC,CASSVDRTRDRYTF
TRBD1,TRBJ2-2,TRBV2,14,NA,TGTGCCAGGGGACAGGGTGGGAACACCGGGGAGCTGTTTTTT,CARGQGGNTGELFF
TRBD1,TRBJ1-1,TRBV7-9,14,NA,TGTGCCAGCGCATACAAGGGGGCTCAAGCTGAAGCTTTCTTT,CASAYKGAQAEAFF
NA,TRBJ2-5,TRBV24-1,12,NA,TGTGCCACCACCACTGACCAAGAGACCCAGTACTTC,CATTTDQETQYF
NA,TRBJ2-1,TRBV7-3,15,NA,TGTGCCAGCAGCTTCGGCGGAGGAACCTACAATGAGCAGTTCTTC,CASSFGGGTYNEQFF
NA,TRBJ2-7,TRBV20-1,13,NA,TGCAGTGCTAAGGGAAACCCCTCCTACGAGCAGTACTTC,CSAKGNPSYEQYF
TRBD2,TRBJ2-7,TRBV7-2,15,NA,TGTGCCAGCAGCTTATCGCCGGGAGGGAACTACGAGCAGTACTTC,CASSLSPGGNYEQYF
TRBD1,TRBJ2-1,TRBV6-5,17,NA,TGTGCCAGCAGTTACTGGACCGGGACAGGGGGCTACAATGAGCAGTTCTTC,CASSYWTGTGGYNEQFF
TRBD1,TRBJ2-7,TRBV3-1,15,NA,TGTGCCAGCAGCCCCGGGACAGGTTCTTTCAACGAGCAGTACTTC,CASSPGTGSFNEQYF
TRBD1,TRBJ2-3,TRBV28,14,NA,TGTGGGGTATGGGGGACAGGGCGAACAGATACGCAGTATTTT,CGVWGTGRTDTQYF